The 12 T cell receptor beta chains presented below share a single source sample, sequenced in a study of human T cells and chemical hapten exposure. Time point meaning: pre-sensitization, week 0. Treatment noted: therapeutic diphenylcyclopropenone sensitization with weekly scalp DPC. TCRdb re-called the RACE reads with MiXCR, one entry per CDR3 protein. Here the sample spans tens of thousands of distinct CDR3 sequences, more than 8% being singletons. Material: whole blood, obtained in connection with sensitization to the hapten diphenylcyclopropenone (DPC). The receptors come from a middle-aged man with alopecia areata. Some clones in this sample may be carry-over from other donors' samples.

The chain is built from TRBV4-1 and TRBJ2-1; D gene ambiguous. Germline V gene data show CDR1 as MGHRA and CDR2 as YSYEKL. Trimming pared 0 bases from V and 5 bases from J, leaving 8 bases between. The CDR3 is made up of 14 amino acids. The CDR3, as DNA: TGCGCCAGCAGCCAAGAAGGCGGTCACAATGAGCAGTTCTTC. Translating gives CASSQEGGHNEQFF.

This clonotype was picked up a small number of times. The V and J genes are TRBV7-3 and TRBJ2-3; 7 bases agree with TRBD1. Germline V gene lookup returns CDR1 SGHTA and CDR2 FQGTGA. Trimming at V came to 5 bases and at J to 6 bases, leaving 5 bases not matched to a gene. The CDR3 has 13 amino acids. DNA for the CDR3: TGTGCCAGCAGCAGACCAGGGGGTGATACGCAGTATTTT. This encodes CASSRPGGDTQYF.

This clonotype occurred a few times. The rearrangement joins TRBV12-3 or TRBV12-4 to TRBJ1-2; tentatively, D is TRBD1 (6 bases). This CDR3 is built from 13 residues. V lost 3 bases and J lost 4, with 9 bases in between. This chain's CDR3 is CASSFQGRYGYTF. In DNA, the CDR3 is TGTGCCAGCAGTTTCCAGGGGCGCTATGGCTACACCTTC.

Only a few counts were recorded for this clonotype. This sequence joins TRBV5-1 and TRBJ1-1, with D unresolved. Trimming stripped 0 bases from V and 1 base from J, with 13 bases between. The CDR3 totals 16 residues. CDR1 is SGHRS and CDR2 is YFSETQ in the germline V gene. CDR3 DNA sequence: TGCGCCAGCAGCTTGGAGCAACGGCTCCGGAACACTGAAGCTTTCTTT. It translates to CASSLEQRLRNTEAFF.

The table lists this clonotype with many counts. The genes are TRBV2 and TRBJ2-2; 9 bases map to TRBD2. Germline assignment: CDR1 SNHLY and CDR2 FYNNEI. Trimming removed 8 bases from V and 6 bases from J; junction bases left unmatched: 10. The CDR3 has 15 residues. DNA of the CDR3: TGTGCCAGCGACACCGGGACTAGCAGGGCCGGGGAGCTGTTTTTT. Translating it yields CASDTGTSRAGELFF.

The chain employs TRBV29-1 and TRBJ2-7; D tentatively reads TRBD1 or TRBD2 (5 bases each). V dropped 4 bases and J dropped 2 bases, with 9 bases sitting between them. CDR3 length equals 12 residues. CDR1 is SQVTM and CDR2 is ANQGSEA in the germline V gene. The CDR3 loop is CSVGSGPYEQYF. The CDR3 region has the DNA TGCAGCGTTGGGTCGGGACCCTACGAGCAGTACTTC.

This clonotype came up a few times. J is TRBJ2-7 and V is TRBV6-2 or TRBV6-3, with a weak D call TRBD2 (5 bases). V was pared by 8 bases and J by 4 bases, with 15 bases between. Germline lookup yields CDR1 MNHEY and CDR2 SVGEGT. The CDR3 loop spans 13 amino acids. The CDR3 coding sequence is TGTGCCAGCCTTCAGCGGATACCTTACGAGCAGTACTTC. Its protein is CASLQRIPYEQYF.

J is TRBJ2-2 and V is TRBV28; unclear D gene. Per the germline V gene, CDR1 is MDHEN and CDR2 is SYDVKM. The CDR3 consists of 11 residues. Trimming removed 3 bases from V and 8 bases from J, with 4 bases in between. Here the CDR3 DNA reads TGTGCCAGCAGTTTTTCTGGGGAGCTGTTTTTT. This codes for CASSFSGELFF.

This clonotype was seen a handful of times. The chain combines TRBV20-1 with TRBJ1-5; no clear D. From germline, CDR1 is DFQATT and CDR2 SNEGSKA (reference sequence). This CDR3 spans 13 amino acids. V was trimmed by 6 bases and J by 5 bases, leaving 14 bases between them. The CDR3 bases are TGCAGTGCCACACGCGGGAGGGATCAGCCCCAGCATTTT. The encoded protein is CSATRGRDQPQHF.

This clonotype has only a few counts. V and J are TRBV11-2 and TRBJ1-3; D not resolved. The V gene lost 4 bases and the J gene lost 6 bases, with 10 bases spanning the gap. CDR1 SGHAT and CDR2 FQNNGV come from the germline V gene. CDR3 size: 13 residues. The CDR3 DNA is TGTGCCAGCAGCTCGCACAGTTTAAACACCATATATTTT. Encoded protein: CASSSHSLNTIYF.

This clonotype came up many times. The chain recombines TRBV27 with TRBJ2-7; 8 bases are a match to TRBD2. The CDR3 covers 15 residues. The junction had 15 bases not matched to a gene; V was cut back by 8 bases and J by 6 bases. The V gene's germline CDR1 is MNHEY and CDR2 SMNVEV (reference sequence). The CDR3 spells CASGPDRSGVAEQYF. In DNA, the CDR3 is TGTGCCAGCGGCCCTGATCGTAGCGGGGTTGCCGAGCAGTACTTC.

The gene calls are TRBV5-1 and TRBJ2-7, with D perhaps matching TRBD1 or TRBD2 (5 bases each). This CDR3 contains 12 residues. Germline CDR1 SGHRS, CDR2 YFSETQ. V was shortened by 0 bases and J by 6 bases, with 7 bases between the two germline ends. The CDR3 DNA reads as TGCGCCAGCAGCTTGGCCGGGACCGAGCAGTACTTC. This codes for CASSLAGTEQYF. The full variable domain, in which reference TRBV5-1 and TRBJ2-7 provide the parts outside the CDR3, is KAGVTQTPRYLIKTRGQQVTLSCSPISGHRSVSWYQQTPGQGLQFLFEYFSETQRNKGNFPGRFSGRQFSNSRSEMNVSTLELGDSALYLCASSLAGTEQYFGPGTRLTVT.